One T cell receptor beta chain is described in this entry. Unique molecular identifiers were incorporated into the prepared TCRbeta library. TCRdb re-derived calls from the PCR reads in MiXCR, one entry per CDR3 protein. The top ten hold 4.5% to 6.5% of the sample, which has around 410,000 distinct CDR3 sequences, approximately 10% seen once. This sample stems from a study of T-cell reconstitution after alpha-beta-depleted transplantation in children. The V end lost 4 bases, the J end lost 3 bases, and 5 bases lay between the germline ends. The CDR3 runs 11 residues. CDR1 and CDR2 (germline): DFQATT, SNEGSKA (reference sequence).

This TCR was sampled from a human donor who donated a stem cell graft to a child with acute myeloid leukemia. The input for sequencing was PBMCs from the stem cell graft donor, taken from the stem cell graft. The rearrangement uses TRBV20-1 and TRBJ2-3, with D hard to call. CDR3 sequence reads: CSATITDTQYF. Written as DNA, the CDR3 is TGCAGTGCTACTATTACAGATACGCAGTATTTT.